This TCR beta chain was retrieved from a study of CD8+CD57+ T cells in acquired aplastic anemia. For sequencing, patients were chosen who had shown expansion of CD8+CD57+ cells by flow cytometry. This clonotype was recorded many times. Genomic DNA constituted the template upon which TCR beta VDJ and CDR3 profiling was performed. TCRdb reanalysed the reads using MiXCR and keeps one entry per CDR3 protein. The table includes 150,000 or so distinct CDR3 sequences, 45% to 55% detected once. Looked up from germline, CDR1 is SEHNR and CDR2 is FQNEAQ (reference sequence). Trimming took off 4 bases at V and 8 bases at J, with 11 bases between the two ends. There are 13 residues in the CDR3.

Sequencing was performed on sorted CD4+, CD8+, or CD8+CD57+ T cells (not recorded which) from PBMCs. This chain links TRBV7-9 with TRBJ1-4; the D is unclear. The clonotype comes from a human donor with aplastic anemia. The CDR3: CASSSLPGEKLFF. CDR3 nucleotide sequence: TGTGCCAGCAGCTCCCTGCCGGGGGAAAAACTGTTTTTT.